This paragraph covers one T cell receptor (beta chain) sequence. Its antigen is unknown. This sample stems from a study of shared clonotypes between healthy human individuals. Trimming left V 5 bases short and J 8 bases short, with 18 bases between. This CDR3 has 14 residues. The V gene's germline CDR1 is MDHEN and CDR2 SYDVKM. Clones were sequenced by immunoSEQ multiplex PCR, and TCRdb holds only the in-frame ones, with some missing. The sample shows a few million clones, under 95% of them seen only once. The study's findings and limits: Few donors limited the genetic and exposure-history diversity represented. Donor clonotype sharing was expected to depend on sequencing depth.

The V and J genes are TRBV28 and TRBJ1-2; D remains unclear. The sequenced material came from naive CD4+ T cells from PBMCs. Subset reported: CD45RA+ positively selected. The receptor comes from a man aged 18 to 30 in good health. Some clones in this sample may be carry-over from other donors' samples. CDR3: CASSTRYGLGGYTF. DNA for the CDR3: TGTGCCAGCAGTACCCGGTACGGTCTGGGGGGCTACACCTTC.